One sample yielded the 15 T cell receptor beta chains listed below, sequenced in a study of Ad26.COV2.S vaccination and SARS-CoV-2 variants. Produced via immunoSEQ multiplex PCR; TCRdb's table is partial and in-frame only. The data contain more than 300,000 clones, approximately 80% of them singletons. Treatment in this sample: over 15 received Ad26.COV2.S at low or high dose, single or two shots; about 5 received placebo; per-sample allocation not given. After the first vaccine or placebo injection, samples were drawn on day 63. This specimen consisted of peripheral blood, obtained in a trial of Ad26.COV2.S vaccine versus placebo. These receptors were collected from a person between 18 and 65 years old who received the Ad26.COV2.S COVID-19 vaccine or a placebo.

The sample holds one count of this clone. V and J are TRBV11-3 and TRBJ2-5; D gene unclear. Trimming took 5 bases from V and 0 from J, leaving 4 bases between them. There are 12 residues in the CDR3. Germline V gives CDR1 SGHNT, CDR2 YENEEA. The CDR3 sequence: CASSPDQETQYF. CDR3 nucleotides: TGTGCCAGCAGCCCAGACCAAGAGACCCAGTACTTC. The whole variable domain, filled in from reference TRBV11-3 and TRBJ2-5, reads EAGVVQSPRYKIIEKKQPVAFWCNPISGHNTLYWYLQNLGQGPELLIRYENEEAVDDSQLPKDRFSAERLKGVDSTLKIQPAELGDSAVYLCASSPDQETQYFGPGTRLLVL.

The sample holds one count of this clone. V usage is TRBV6-1 and J usage is TRBJ1-6, with D tentatively TRBD1 (6 bases). The germline V gene encodes CDR1 MNHNS and CDR2 SASEGT. The CDR3 spans 13 residues. V was clipped by 1 base and J by 11 bases, with 9 bases between them. The CDR3: CASSEETGTPLHF. CDR3 DNA: TGTGCCAGCAGTGAAGAGACAGGAACACCCCTCCACTTT.

This clone was seen a few times. This chain links TRBV19 with TRBJ1-4; D is perhaps TRBD1 (6 bases). V shed 8 bases and J shed 8 bases, with 18 bases lying between them. In germline, CDR1 is LNHDA, CDR2 SQIVND (reference sequence). This CDR3 contains 14 residues. This chain's CDR3 is CASRGQGRGEKLFF. The CDR3 nucleotides are TGTGCCAGTCGAGGGCAGGGGAGAGGAGAAAAACTGTTTTTT.

The chain links TRBV5-1 to TRBJ2-1, with TRBD1 identical over 7 bases. Germline CDR1 SGHRS, CDR2 YFSETQ. Trimming at V came to 4 bases and at J to 2 bases, leaving 3 bases not matched to a gene. The length of the CDR3 is 14 residues. The CDR3 DNA is TGCGCCAGCAGCCCCGGGACAGCCTACAATGAGCAGTTCTTC. Its translation: CASSPGTAYNEQFF.

The genes are TRBV7-2 and TRBJ2-2; tentative D call: TRBD1 (6 bases). V lost 3 bases, J lost 3 bases, and 8 bases lay in between. CDR1 and CDR2 (germline): SGHTA, FQGNSA. There are 14 residues in the CDR3. CDR3 sequence (DNA): TGTGCCAGCAGCTTGCAGGGGTACACCGGGGAGCTGTTTTTT. It translates to CASSLQGYTGELFF.

J is TRBJ2-1 and V is TRBV4-1, with D maybe TRBD1 (5 bases). Germline values: CDR1 MGHRA, CDR2 YSYEKL. V lost 4 bases and J 3 bases, leaving 16 bases between the germline ends. This CDR3 has 16 residues. CDR3: CASSRTRQGDYNEQFF. CDR3 DNA: TGCGCCAGCAGCCGTACCCGGCAGGGCGACTACAATGAGCAGTTCTTC.

This chain connects TRBV7-9 to TRBJ2-5, with D possibly TRBD2 on 5 matching bases. CDR1 and CDR2 (germline): SEHNR, FQNEAQ (reference sequence). Trimming took off 1 base at V and 1 base at J, with 10 bases between the two ends. There are 15 residues in the CDR3. CDR3 residues: CASSLVLGAQETQYF. The CDR3 DNA sequence: TGTGCCAGCAGCTTAGTCTTGGGAGCCCAAGAGACCCAGTACTTC.

This clone has only a few counts. The rearrangement joins TRBV25-1 to TRBJ1-4; D remains unclear. V lost 7 bases to trimming and J lost 5 bases, with 5 bases between them. CDR1 and CDR2 (germline): MGHDK, SYGVNS. CDR3 length equals 11 residues. The CDR3 is CASIMNEKLFF. The CDR3 coding sequence is TGTGCCAGCATTATGAATGAAAAACTGTTTTTT.

This chain uses TRBV2 with TRBJ2-1, with no clear D. V lost 9 bases and J lost 7, with 10 bases in between. This CDR3 has 11 amino acids. Looked up from germline, CDR1 is SNHLY and CDR2 is FYNNEI. CDR3 coding DNA: TGTGCCAGGGGCAGGCAGAATGAGCAGTTCTTC. It specifies CARGRQNEQFF.

The rearrangement joins TRBV5-1 to TRBJ1-1; D may be TRBD1 (5 bases). CDR1 and CDR2 (germline): SGHRS, YFSETQ. CDR3 length: 14 amino acids. V was pared by 0 bases and J by 11 bases, with 17 bases between. As DNA, the CDR3 is TGCGCCAGCAGCTTGGCCGGGCAGGGCTTGGGGGCTTTCTTT. Translating gives CASSLAGQGLGAFF.

A note on this clone: The identical CDR3 is also encoded by other nucleotide sequences in the sample. V gene TRBV2 combines with J gene TRBJ1-2; D remains ambiguous. Germline CDR1 and CDR2: SNHLY and FYNNEI. V dropped 1 base and J dropped 5 bases, with 8 bases sitting between them. The CDR3 contains 13 residues. CDR3 protein: CASSEGANYGYTF. Here the CDR3 DNA reads TGTGCCAGCAGTGAAGGTGCGAATTATGGCTACACCTTC.

The CDR3 DNA follows: TGTGCCAGCAGCCAAGGACAGGGGGCGAATCGAGCTTTCTTT. The encoded protein is CASSQGQGANRAFF. This rearrangement joins TRBV3-1 (or the pseudogene TRBV3-2) to TRBJ1-1, with 10 bases fitting TRBD1. Germline V gene data show CDR1 as LGHDT and CDR2 as YNNKEL (reference sequence). CDR3 size: 14 residues. With 1 base clipped from V and 10 bases from J, the junction kept 6 bases outside the gene matches.

On this clone: Other DNA sequences of this sample code for an identical CDR3. This chain connects TRBV5-6 to TRBJ1-1; 7 nucleotides line up with TRBD1. This CDR3 is 15 amino acids long. Losses at the gene ends were 1 base for V and 1 base for J; bases not matched to a gene: 4. Germline lookup yields CDR1 SGHDT and CDR2 YYEEEE. Here the CDR3 reads CASSLPGTENTEAFF. The DNA of the CDR3 is TGTGCCAGCAGCTTGCCCGGGACAGAGAACACTGAAGCTTTCTTT.

This sequence joins TRBV19 and TRBJ2-7; maybe TRBD2 (7 bases). There are 14 residues in the CDR3. V was cut by 7 bases and J by 5 bases, with 18 bases left in between. Germline V gene lookup returns CDR1 LNHDA and CDR2 SQIVND (reference sequence). CDR3 sequence (DNA): TGTGCCAGTACAGGGGAGGGTCGGTTCAACGAGCAGTACTTC. Translation gives CASTGEGRFNEQYF.

The chain couples TRBV27 to TRBJ2-5; D gene unclear. Germline V gives CDR1 MNHEY, CDR2 SMNVEV (reference sequence). The CDR3 sequence is 12 residues long. Trimming took off 6 bases at V and 4 bases at J, with 9 bases between the two ends. The chain's CDR3 is CASRSIGETQYF. CDR3 sequence (DNA): TGTGCCAGCAGATCAATCGGAGAGACCCAGTACTTC.